A single sample is the source of the 21 T cell receptor beta chains below, sequenced in a study of blood T cells in healthy people across ages. Sample-barcoded 5' priming and a J-beta primer mix drove a second PCR of roughly 7 to 11 cycles. TCRdb used MiXCR to reprocess the 5' RACE reads, holding one entry per CDR3 protein. The data contain some 800,000 distinct CDR3 sequences, roughly 25% of them singletons. These same records also appear under a second study, on T cells of mothers and their children.

Material for sequencing was blood. Receptor source: a boy younger than 18 in good health.

This clonotype came up a few times. The chain combines TRBV10-3 with TRBJ2-5; the match to TRBD2 covers 12 bases. Per the germline V gene, CDR1 is ENHRY and CDR2 is SYGVKD. The V gene end was trimmed by 10 bases and the J gene end by 5 bases; junction bases not matched to a gene: 8. The CDR3 loop spans 14 amino acids. The CDR3 DNA sequence: TGTGCCACGGAGACTAGCGGGAGTGGGGAGACCCAGTACTTC. This translates into CATETSGSGETQYF.

This clonotype was seen only a few times. The chain uses TRBV7-6 and TRBJ2-6; D is perhaps TRBD1 (5 bases). The CDR3 extends over 16 amino acids. The germline V gene has CDR1 SGHVS and CDR2 FNYEAQ. V was pared by 4 bases and J by 0 bases, with 10 bases between. CDR3 sequence: CASSSTVSSGANVLTF. The CDR3 DNA sequence: TGTGCCAGCAGCTCGACAGTTAGCTCTGGGGCCAACGTCCTGACTTTC.

This clonotype has a single count. The chain has TRBV28 and TRBJ2-1; D call uncertain. The DNA matches TRBJ2-7 better at its end, which makes the J call doubtful. Germline CDR1 and CDR2: MDHEN and SYDVKM. The CDR3 consists of 11 residues. This CDR3 is CASMVVYEQYF. In DNA, the CDR3 is TGTGCCAGCATGGTTGTCTACGAGCAGTACTTC.

This clonotype was observed a few times. The rearrangement uses TRBV20-1 and TRBJ2-7, with TRBD1 as a possible D gene (9 bases). The end of the DNA aligns better with TRBJ2-1, so the J call may be wrong. The germline V gene encodes CDR1 DFQATT and CDR2 SNEGSKA (reference sequence). The CDR3 totals 14 residues. CDR3 loop: CSASSGTGWNEQFF. The CDR3 bases are TGCAGTGCTAGTAGCGGGACAGGGTGGAATGAGCAGTTCTTC.

This clonotype was detected a few times. This chain connects TRBV24-1 to TRBJ1-4; 7 nucleotides agree with TRBD1. The J segment lost 8 bases and the V segment lost 0 bases, leaving 5 bases of the junction unmatched. The CDR3 length is 15 residues. The germline CDR1 and CDR2 sequences are KGHDR and SFDVKD. The CDR3 reads CATSDLKGADEKLFF. The CDR3 bases are TGTGCCACCAGTGATTTGAAGGGGGCCGACGAAAAACTGTTTTTT.

A few counts support this clonotype. V gene TRBV10-3 combines with J gene TRBJ2-1, with 10 bases matching TRBD2. Trimming took 2 bases from V and 6 from J; bases not matched to a gene: 4. Germline CDR1 ENHRY, CDR2 SYGVKD. The CDR3 has 15 residues. The chain's CDR3 is CAISEGLAVVNEQFF. The CDR3 nucleotides are TGTGCCATCAGTGAGGGACTAGCGGTGGTCAATGAGCAGTTCTTC.

V and J are TRBV28 and TRBJ2-7; 10 bases are a match to TRBD1. TRBJ2-1 explains the end of the DNA better; the J call may be wrong. The CDR3 loop spans 15 amino acids. Germline V lookup: CDR1 MDHEN, CDR2 SYDVKM. For the CDR3, the DNA is TGTGCCAGCAGTTCCGGAGGACAGGGGGTGGATGAGCAGTTCTTC. This sequence encodes CASSSGGQGVDEQFF.

The chain links TRBV7-9 to TRBJ2-7, with a possible D match to TRBD1 (5 bases). The V and J ends lost 2 bases and 1 base respectively, with 15 bases between them. Germline loops: CDR1 SEHNR, CDR2 FQNEAQ (reference sequence). CDR3 length: 16 residues. As DNA, the CDR3 is TGTGCCAGCAGCTTATTTCAGGGTGGATATTCCTACGAGCAGTACTTC. Translated: CASSLFQGGYSYEQYF.

This clonotype came up a few times. This chain's CDR3 is CASSIGVNGETQYF. CDR3 bases: TGTGCCAGCAGTATCGGGGTAAACGGCGAGACCCAGTACTTC. This sequence joins TRBV27 and TRBJ2-5, with D maybe TRBD2 (5 bases). CDR3 size: 14 residues. Deletions cut 5 bases from V and 5 bases from J, with 15 bases between. Germline V gene data show CDR1 as MNHEY and CDR2 as SMNVEV (reference sequence).

With regard to this clonotype: Compared with germline, one end of the junction differs, possibly owing to a read error. This sequence joins TRBV6-5 and TRBJ2-3, with TRBD1 matching over 7 bases. The CDR3 length is 14 residues. Germline V CDR1 and CDR2: MNHEY, SVGAGI. CDR3 region: CAGSRTGGTDTQYF. The CDR3 DNA reads as TGTGCCGGCAGCCGTACAGGGGGCACAGATACGCAGTATTTT.

The chain links TRBV9 to TRBJ2-1; perhaps D is TRBD1 or TRBD2 (5 bases each). Germline lookup yields CDR1 SGDLS and CDR2 YYNGEE. Trimming took off 0 bases at V and 0 bases at J, with 10 bases between the two ends. CDR3 length equals 16 residues. The chain's CDR3 is CASSVGGSSSYNEQFF. CDR3 in DNA: TGTGCCAGCAGCGTAGGGGGGTCCAGCTCCTACAATGAGCAGTTCTTC.

In the case of this clonotype: At one of its ends the junction is not consistent with the germline gene, which may arise from a read error. This chain connects TRBV6-1 to TRBJ2-2, with a tentative D call TRBD2 (5 bases). The CDR3 is made up of 15 amino acids. From germline, CDR1 is MNHNS and CDR2 SASEGT. The CDR3 bases are TGTGCCAGTAGTGAGGGCATCTCGAACACCGGGGAGCTGTTTTTT. Translation gives CASSEGISNTGELFF.

This rearrangement joins TRBV28 to TRBJ2-5, with TRBD2 as a possible D gene (5 bases). This CDR3 is 13 amino acids long. Germline V CDR1 and CDR2: MDHEN, SYDVKM. V lost 7 bases and J 1 base, leaving 10 bases between the germline ends. The CDR3 region is CASTTSRQETQYF. CDR3 in DNA: TGTGCCAGCACTACTAGTCGCCAAGAGACCCAGTACTTC.

The gene calls are TRBV3-1 and TRBJ2-1; 8 positions agree with TRBD1. V was pared by 1 base and J by 3 bases, with 2 bases of the junction left unmatched. CDR1 is LGHDT, CDR2 YNNKEL, per germline (reference sequence). This CDR3 is built from 15 residues. This CDR3 reads CASSQGTGLYNEQFF. CDR3 coding DNA: TGTGCCAGCAGCCAAGGGACAGGGCTCTACAATGAGCAGTTCTTC.

The rearrangement links TRBV12-3 or TRBV12-4 to TRBJ2-3; 7 bases are a match to TRBD1. This CDR3 is built from 15 residues. V shed 6 bases, J shed 0 bases, and the junction held 6 bases outside the gene matches. The CDR3 is CASRRTGVSTDTQYF. CDR3 in DNA: TGTGCCAGCAGAAGGACAGGAGTAAGCACAGATACGCAGTATTTT.

This rearrangement joins TRBV20-1 to TRBJ2-1, with a tentative D call TRBD2 (5 bases). The DNA end is more similar to TRBJ2-5, so the J call may be wrong. Germline CDR1 reads DFQATT; CDR2 reads SNEGSKA (reference sequence). This CDR3 is built from 13 residues. In DNA, the CDR3 is TGCAGTGCTATGGGCCCAGCGGCGGGGACCCAGTACTTC. It encodes CSAMGPAAGTQYF.

This clonotype came up a few times. The chain joins TRBV28 to TRBJ2-6; tentative D call: TRBD1 (6 bases). Trimming stripped 3 bases from V and 0 bases from J, with 15 bases between. The germline V gene encodes CDR1 MDHEN and CDR2 SYDVKM. This CDR3 has 18 amino acids. The CDR3, as DNA: TGTGCCAGCAGTTTCCGGGACATTTCCATCTCTGGGGCCAACGTCCTGACTTTC. It is translated as CASSFRDISISGANVLTF.

Worth noting for this clonotype: At one end, the junction sequence differs from germline, possibly due to a read error. This rearrangement joins TRBV7-9 to TRBJ2-5; D is unresolved. The V gene's germline CDR1 is SEHNR and CDR2 FQNEAQ (reference sequence). This CDR3 comprises 11 residues. The DNA of the CDR3 is TGTGCCAGCGGCTTTGATGAATCCCAGTACTTC. Its protein is CASGFDESQYF.

This clonotype was counted a few times. V is TRBV7-9 and J is TRBJ1-1; possible D gene TRBD1, 5 bases. There are 11 residues in the CDR3. V shed 8 bases and J shed 1 base, with 5 bases lying between them. Germline CDR1 is SEHNR and CDR2 is FQNEAQ (reference sequence). CDR3 sequence: CASDRNTEAFF. In nucleotides, the CDR3 is TGTGCCAGCGACAGGAACACTGAAGCTTTCTTT.

This chain joins TRBV7-9 and TRBJ1-6, with 8 nucleotides matching TRBD1. The germline CDR1 and CDR2 sequences are SEHNR and FQNEAQ (reference sequence). Trimming removed 8 bases from V and 0 bases from J; junction bases left unmatched: 12. The CDR3 is made up of 18 amino acids. CDR3 in DNA: TGTGCCAGCGCCTCCGGGACAGGAGAATCCTCCTATAATTCACCCCTCCACTTT. It translates to CASASGTGESSYNSPLHF.

This clonotype turned up a few times. The chain carries TRBV7-9 and TRBJ2-5, with 11 bases matching TRBD2. This CDR3 contains 16 residues. Germline values: CDR1 SEHNR, CDR2 FQNEAQ (reference sequence). V was pared by 5 bases and J by 5 bases, with 10 bases of the junction left unmatched. CDR3 in DNA: TGTGCCAGCAGCCCGAGTAGCGGGAGGGCCGGGGAGACCCAGTACTTC. It codes for CASSPSSGRAGETQYF.